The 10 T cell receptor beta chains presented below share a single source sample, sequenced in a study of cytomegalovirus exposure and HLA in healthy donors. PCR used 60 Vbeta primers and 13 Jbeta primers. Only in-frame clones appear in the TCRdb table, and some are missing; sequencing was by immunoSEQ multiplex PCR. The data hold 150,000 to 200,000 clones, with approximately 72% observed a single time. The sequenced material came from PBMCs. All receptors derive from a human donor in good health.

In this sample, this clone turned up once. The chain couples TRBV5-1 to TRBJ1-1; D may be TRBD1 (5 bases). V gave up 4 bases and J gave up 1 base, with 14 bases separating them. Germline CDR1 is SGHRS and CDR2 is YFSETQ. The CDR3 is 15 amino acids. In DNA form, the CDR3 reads TGCGCCAGCAGCGGGGGACTTTATAAGAACACTGAAGCTTTCTTT. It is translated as CASSGGLYKNTEAFF.

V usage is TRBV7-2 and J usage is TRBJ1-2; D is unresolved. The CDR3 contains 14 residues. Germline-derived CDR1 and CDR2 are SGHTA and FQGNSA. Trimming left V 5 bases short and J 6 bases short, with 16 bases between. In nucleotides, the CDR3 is TGTGCCAGCAGCCCTACCCGAGGGATCGATGGCTACACCTTC. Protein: CASSPTRGIDGYTF.

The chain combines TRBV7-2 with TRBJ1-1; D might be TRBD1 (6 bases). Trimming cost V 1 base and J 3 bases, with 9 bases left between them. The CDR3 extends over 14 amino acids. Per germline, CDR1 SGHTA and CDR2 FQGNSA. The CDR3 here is CASSLVSGDTEAFF. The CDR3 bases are TGTGCCAGCAGCTTAGTCTCAGGGGACACTGAAGCTTTCTTT.

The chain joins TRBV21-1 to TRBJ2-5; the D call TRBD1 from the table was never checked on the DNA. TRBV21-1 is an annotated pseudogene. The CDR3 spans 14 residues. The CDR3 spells CASSPRDSQETQYF. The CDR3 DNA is TGTGCCAGCTCCCCTCGGGACAGCCAAGAGACCCAGTACTTC.

CDR3 sequence: CASSRRAGSNQPQHF. For the CDR3, the DNA is TGTGCCAGTAGTAGGAGAGCGGGGAGCAATCAGCCCCAGCATTTT. This chain joins TRBV19 and TRBJ1-5; no clear D. CDR1 and CDR2 from the germline V gene are LNHDA and SQIVND (reference sequence). The CDR3 loop spans 15 amino acids. Between the trimmed V and J ends, which lost 4 bases and 1 base, there was a span of 11 bases.

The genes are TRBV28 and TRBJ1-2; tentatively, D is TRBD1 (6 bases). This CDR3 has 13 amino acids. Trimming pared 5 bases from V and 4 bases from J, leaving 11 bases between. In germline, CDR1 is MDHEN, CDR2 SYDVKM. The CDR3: CASSLDRIYGYTF. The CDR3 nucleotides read TGTGCCAGCAGTCTTGACAGGATCTATGGCTACACCTTC.

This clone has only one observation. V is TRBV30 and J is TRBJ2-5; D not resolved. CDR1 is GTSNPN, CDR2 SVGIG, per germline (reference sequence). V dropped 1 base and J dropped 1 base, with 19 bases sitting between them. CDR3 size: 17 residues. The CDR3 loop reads CAWSGTTPKVGQETQYF. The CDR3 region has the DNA TGTGCCTGGAGTGGAACTACTCCAAAGGTGGGCCAAGAGACCCAGTACTTC.

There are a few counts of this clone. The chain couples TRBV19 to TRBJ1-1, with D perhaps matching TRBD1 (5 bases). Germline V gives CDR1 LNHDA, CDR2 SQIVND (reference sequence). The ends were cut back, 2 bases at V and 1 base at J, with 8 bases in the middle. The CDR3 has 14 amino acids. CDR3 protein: CASSIRQGNTEAFF. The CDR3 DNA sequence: TGTGCCAGTAGTATAAGGCAGGGGAACACTGAAGCTTTCTTT. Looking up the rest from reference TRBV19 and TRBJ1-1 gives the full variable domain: DGGITQSPKYLFRKEGQNVTLSCEQNLNHDAMYWYRQDPGQGLRLIYYSQIVNDFQKGDIAEGYSVSREKKESFPLTVTSAQKNPTAFYLCASSIRQGNTEAFFGQGTRLTVV.

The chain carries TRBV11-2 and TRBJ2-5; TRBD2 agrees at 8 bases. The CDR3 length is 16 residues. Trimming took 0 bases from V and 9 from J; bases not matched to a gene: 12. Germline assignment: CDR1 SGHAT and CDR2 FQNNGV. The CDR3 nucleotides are TGTGCCAGCAGCTTAGAGATTTTAGCGGGGTCCTCGGCCCAGTACTTC. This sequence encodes CASSLEILAGSSAQYF. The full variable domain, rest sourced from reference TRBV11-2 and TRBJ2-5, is EAGVAQSPRYKIIEKRQSVAFWCNPISGHATLYWYQQILGQGPKLLIQFQNNGVVDDSQLPKDRFSAERLKGVDSTLKIQPAKLEDSAVYLCASSLEILAGSSAQYFGPGTRLLVL.

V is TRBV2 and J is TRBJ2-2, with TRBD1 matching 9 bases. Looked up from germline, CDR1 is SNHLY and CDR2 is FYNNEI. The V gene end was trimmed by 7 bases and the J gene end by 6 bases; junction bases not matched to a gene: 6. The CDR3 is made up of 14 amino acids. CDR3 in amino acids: CASNRDRAPGELFF. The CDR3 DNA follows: TGTGCCAGCAATCGGGACAGGGCCCCCGGGGAGCTGTTTTTT.